These 6 T cell receptor beta chains share one sample of origin, sequenced in a study of T cell responses to AZD1222 COVID-19 vaccine. The protocol was immunoSEQ multiplex PCR, while the TCRdb copy is restricted to in-frame clones and leaves out a portion. The repertoire holds over 100,000 clones, with roughly 90% as singletons. The starting material was peripheral blood, obtained on day 0 of AZD1222 vaccination. The receptors originated from an adult in good health.

This clone was seen once. The chain uses TRBV6-5 and TRBJ2-7; 7 nucleotides match TRBD1. Germline CDR1 reads MNHEY; CDR2 reads SVGAGI. The CDR3 has 14 amino acids. Trimming cost V 2 bases and J 0 bases; bases outside gene matches: 1. CDR3 coding DNA: TGTGCCAGCAGTTACAGGGACAGCTCCTACGAGCAGTACTTC. It yields the protein CASSYRDSSYEQYF.

This chain links TRBV6-6 with TRBJ1-2; possibly TRBD1 for D (6 bases). This CDR3 spans 13 amino acids. Germline V lookup: CDR1 MNHNY, CDR2 SVGAGI (reference sequence). The V and J ends lost 5 bases and 8 bases respectively, with 15 bases between them. The CDR3 sequence: CASSTSLGQGYTF. The CDR3 DNA is TGTGCCAGCAGTACCTCCCTCGGACAGGGCTACACCTTC.

The gene calls are TRBV19 and TRBJ1-4; a weak D match, TRBD1 (6 bases). The V gene lost 7 bases and the J gene lost 13 bases, with 13 bases spanning the gap. Germline CDR1 and CDR2: LNHDA and SQIVND (reference sequence). CDR3 length: 11 amino acids. As DNA, the CDR3 is TGTGCCAGTACGACAGGCCGTGGACTGTTTTTT. It specifies CASTTGRGLFF.

The rearrangement uses TRBV2 and TRBJ1-2, with a possible D match to TRBD1 (5 bases). The CDR3 is made up of 13 amino acids. Deletions cut 0 bases from V and 4 bases from J, with 6 bases between. The germline CDR1 and CDR2 sequences are SNHLY and FYNNEI. CDR3 in DNA: TGTGCCAGCAGTGAAGCGGGACTCTATGGCTACACCTTC. This encodes CASSEAGLYGYTF. The full variable domain, in which reference TRBV2 and TRBJ1-2 provide the parts outside the CDR3, is EPEVTQTPSHQVTQMGQEVILRCVPISNHLYFYWYRQILGQKVEFLVSFYNNEISEKSEIFDDQFSVERPDGSNFTLKIRSTKLEDSAMYFCASSEAGLYGYTFGSGTRLTVV.

CDR3 nucleotides: TGTGCCACTTCAGGCAGGGGAAGGGGGGAGCTGTTTTTT. Its protein is CATSGRGRGELFF. The chain combines TRBV15 with TRBJ2-2; D might be TRBD1 (6 bases). The CDR3 length is 13 residues. Germline V gene sequence: CDR1 LNHNV, CDR2 YYDKDF (reference sequence). With 9 bases removed from V and 8 bases from J, the gap between germline ends came to 16 bases.

The chain couples TRBV7-9 to TRBJ1-4; the D is unclear. Trimming took off 6 bases at V and 5 bases at J, with 13 bases between the two ends. CDR3 length: 14 amino acids. The germline V gene encodes CDR1 SEHNR and CDR2 FQNEAQ (reference sequence). CDR3 nucleotides: TGTGCCAGCAGAGGCGGCAGTTGGAATGAAAAACTGTTTTTT. Its protein is CASRGGSWNEKLFF.